These 30 T cell receptor beta chains share one sample of origin, sequenced in a study of T cells in Graves' hyperthyroidism and ophthalmopathy. Amplified regions were TCR beta CDR3 sequences from RNA transcripts. When the TCR CDR3 underwent first-round RT-PCR, the HTBI primer set was used. TCRdb processed the multiplex PCR reads anew with MiXCR; each CDR3 protein has one entry. The data contain fewer than 750,000 distinct CDR3 sequences, under 60% of them seen just once; the ten biggest clones take up approximately 7.5%. The source material was peripheral blood or thyroid tissue (not recorded which). The receptor set was obtained from a woman aged 18-30 years with Graves' hyperthyroidism.

This clonotype was recorded at least ten times. V gene TRBV2 combines with J gene TRBJ1-4, with D uncertain. Germline V gene data show CDR1 as SNHLY and CDR2 as FYNNEI. The CDR3 is made up of 13 amino acids. Between the trimmed V and J ends, which lost 11 bases and 7 bases, there was a span of 17 bases. The CDR3 here is CAGCAQLGEKLFF. CDR3 nucleotide sequence: TGTGCCGGGTGTGCTCAACTAGGTGAAAAACTGTTTTTT.

This clonotype was seen more than once but under ten times. V and J are TRBV7-3 and TRBJ2-2; TRBD2 aligns across 9 bases. TRBJ2-3 matches the DNA end more closely, so the J call is doubtful. This CDR3 has 15 residues. CDR1 and CDR2 from the germline V gene are SGHTA and FQGTGA. CDR3 coding DNA: TGTGCCAGCAGCTCGACTAGCGGACTCACAGATACGCAGTATTTT. Protein: CASSSTSGLTDTQYF.

This clonotype has at least ten counts. The CDR3 nucleotides are TGCAGTGCCCGATTATATGGCTCTTATGGCTACACCTTC. Its protein is CSARLYGSYGYTF. This chain connects TRBV20-1 to TRBJ1-2; D is undetermined. Trimming left V 6 bases short and J 5 bases short, with 16 bases between. The CDR3 extends over 13 amino acids. The germline V gene encodes CDR1 DFQATT and CDR2 SNEGSKA (reference sequence).

The chain carries TRBV29-1 and TRBJ2-7; D remains unclear. Germline V gene sequence: CDR1 SQVTM, CDR2 ANQGSEA. The CDR3 is 12 residues long. Trimming left V 8 bases short and J 1 base short, with 12 bases between. CDR3 DNA: TGCAGCCCACACGCTGTTTCCTACGAGCAGTACTTC. Protein: CSPHAVSYEQYF.

A remark on this clonotype: Being one base from a much bigger clone, this may be a read error. The chain carries TRBV5-1 and TRBJ1-5; possibly TRBD1 for D (5 bases). The CDR3 has 14 residues. With 1 base removed from V and 3 bases from J, the gap between germline ends came to 8 bases. Germline CDR1 and CDR2: SGHRS and YFSETQ. The CDR3 DNA reads TGCGCCAGCAGCTTGAAAGGACACAATCAGCCCCAGCATTTT. Translating gives CASSLKGHNQPQHF.

Only a few counts were recorded for this clonotype. CDR3 residues: CASSRSGSNNEQFF. CDR3 DNA: TGTGCCAGCAGCCGTAGCGGGAGTAACAATGAGCAGTTCTTC. This sequence joins TRBV7-9 and TRBJ2-1; the match to TRBD2 covers 9 bases. V shed 5 bases and J 5 bases; nucleotides not matched to a gene: 4. The germline CDR1 and CDR2 sequences are SEHNR and FQNEAQ (reference sequence). The CDR3 extends over 14 amino acids.

The gene calls are TRBV2 and TRBJ2-5, with TRBD2 matching 15 bases. Germline V CDR1 and CDR2: SNHLY, FYNNEI. Germline trimming cut 6 bases from V and 5 bases from J; bases unmatched to any gene: 7. The CDR3 runs to 16 residues. The CDR3 DNA sequence: TGTGCCAGCAGCGGGACTAGCGGGAGGAGTTGGGAGACCCAGTACTTC. Amino acid sequence: CASSGTSGRSWETQYF.

This clonotype was seen repeatedly, ten times or more. The rearrangement uses TRBV2 and TRBJ2-2; TRBD1 is a possible D gene (5 bases). The CDR3 has 14 residues. The V end was cut by 8 bases, the J end by 0 bases, with 10 bases between. The V gene's germline CDR1 is SNHLY and CDR2 FYNNEI. In DNA form, the CDR3 reads TGTGCCAGCCTGGACACGGCGAACACCGGGGAGCTGTTTTTT. Translated: CASLDTANTGELFF.

This clonotype was seen ten or more times. This sequence joins TRBV9 and TRBJ1-2; D is undetermined. The CDR3 runs to 13 residues. The germline V gene encodes CDR1 SGDLS and CDR2 YYNGEE. Deletions cut 0 bases from V and 4 bases from J, with 7 bases between. The CDR3 DNA follows: TGTGCCAGCAGCGTAGACGGGGTCTATGGCTACACCTTC. Its protein product is CASSVDGVYGYTF.

There are many counts of this clonotype. The chain uses TRBV7-9 and TRBJ2-5, with 7 bases matching TRBD2. The junction had 7 bases not matched to a gene; V was cut back by 5 bases and J by 4 bases. CDR3 length equals 14 residues. Germline CDR1 SEHNR, CDR2 FQNEAQ (reference sequence). In DNA form, the CDR3 reads TGTGCCAGCAGCGTCCGGACTAGTGGAGAGACCCAGTACTTC. Its translation is CASSVRTSGETQYF.

CDR3 sequence reads: CAHGTPRDEQYF. CDR3 coding DNA: TGTGCTCACGGGACACCGCGGGACGAGCAGTACTTC. The V gene is TRBV2, the J gene TRBJ2-7, with a possible D match to TRBD1 (6 bases). The CDR3 totals 12 residues. Germline V gene sequence: CDR1 SNHLY, CDR2 FYNNEI.

A few counts support this clonotype. The gene calls are TRBV19 and TRBJ1-5; D call uncertain. V was pared by 6 bases and J by 5 bases, with 8 bases between. The CDR3 totals 12 residues. In germline, CDR1 is LNHDA, CDR2 SQIVND (reference sequence). CDR3 bases: TGTGCCAGTAGGGATCTTGATCAGCCCCAGCATTTT. Its translation: CASRDLDQPQHF. The full variable domain, completed using reference TRBV19 and TRBJ1-5, is DGGITQSPKYLFRKEGQNVTLSCEQNLNHDAMYWYRQDPGQGLRLIYYSQIVNDFQKGDIAEGYSVSREKKESFPLTVTSAQKNPTAFYLCASRDLDQPQHFGDGTRLSIL.

This clonotype was seen just once. The chain recombines TRBV10-3 with TRBJ1-4; perhaps TRBD1 as D (6 bases). This CDR3 region has 12 residues. V lost 7 bases to trimming and J lost 10 bases, with 13 bases between them. The germline V gene has CDR1 ENHRY and CDR2 SYGVKD. CDR3 nucleotides: TGTGCCATCACTGGGGGCATTGGAAAACTGTTTTTT. Protein product: CAITGGIGKLFF.

This clonotype was counted ten times or more. The chain uses TRBV20-1 and TRBJ1-2; D is undetermined. Germline values: CDR1 DFQATT, CDR2 SNEGSKA (reference sequence). Trimming pared 7 bases from V and 3 bases from J, leaving 18 bases between. This CDR3 is built from 14 residues. CDR3 sequence: CSVTDAAGDYGYTF. DNA of the CDR3: TGCAGTGTCACCGACGCGGCAGGCGACTATGGCTACACCTTC.

This clonotype was seen repeatedly, ten times or more. The rearrangement joins TRBV19 to TRBJ1-1; D gene unclear. Germline lookup yields CDR1 LNHDA and CDR2 SQIVND (reference sequence). V shed 5 bases and J shed 6 bases, with 13 bases lying between them. The CDR3 totals 13 residues. CDR3 amino acids: CASSASPGPEAFF. The CDR3 DNA sequence: TGTGCCAGTAGTGCCTCCCCGGGCCCTGAAGCTTTCTTT.

This chain joins TRBV4-2 and TRBJ1-5, with TRBD1 as a possible D gene (5 bases). CDR1 and CDR2 (germline): LGHNA, YNFKEQ. This CDR3 contains 15 residues. The V and J ends lost 1 base and 2 bases respectively, with 9 bases between them. This CDR3 reads CASSQGLGGNQPQHF. The CDR3 DNA follows: TGTGCCAGCAGCCAAGGCCTGGGGGGCAATCAGCCCCAGCATTTT.

This clonotype was detected only a few times. The J gene is TRBJ2-3, the V gene TRBV7-9, with D unresolved. Trimming removed 1 base at V and 0 bases at J, with 11 bases between. The CDR3 is made up of 16 amino acids. Per germline, CDR1 SEHNR and CDR2 FQNEAQ (reference sequence). The CDR3 DNA follows: TGTGCCAGCAGCTTAGAGAGGTCGGTGAGCACAGATACGCAGTATTTT. Its protein is CASSLERSVSTDTQYF.

The chain recombines TRBV7-8 with TRBJ2-5, with 12 bases that match TRBD2. The germline gives CDR1 SGHVS, CDR2 FQNEAQ. This CDR3 comprises 16 residues. V shed 5 bases, J shed 5 bases, and the junction held 9 bases outside the gene matches. The CDR3 DNA sequence: TGTGCCAGCAGCCCTGACACCGGGACTAGCGGGGAGACCCAGTACTTC. This codes for CASSPDTGTSGETQYF.

This clonotype was picked up many times. The DNA of the CDR3 is TGTGCCACTCGTAGCGGGAGGGCCATCCGGGAGCTGTTTTTT. This sequence encodes CATRSGRAIRELFF. The V call is TRBV19, the J call TRBJ2-2, with 11 bases matching TRBD2. Germline V gene sequence: CDR1 LNHDA, CDR2 SQIVND (reference sequence). The length of the CDR3 is 14 residues. V dropped 10 bases and J dropped 9; count of bases not matched to a gene: 10. Together with reference TRBV19 and TRBJ2-2, the CDR3 gives the full variable domain: DGGITQSPKYLFRKEGQNVTLSCEQNLNHDAMYWYRQDPGQGLRLIYYSQIVNDFQKGDIAEGYSVSREKKESFPLTVTSAQKNPTAFYLCATRSGRAIRELFFGEGSRLTVL.

In its sample, this clonotype was seen many times. The V call is TRBV12-3 or TRBV12-4, the J call TRBJ2-5, with a possible D match to TRBD2 (6 bases). V lost 3 bases, J lost 2 bases, and 19 bases lay in between. This CDR3 spans 17 amino acids. The CDR3 region has the DNA TGTGCCAGCAGTTTGGAAGCCGGTGCGGGAACACAAGAGACCCAGTACTTC. Encoded protein: CASSLEAGAGTQETQYF.

The chain employs TRBV10-3 and TRBJ1-2; D is unresolved. The CDR3 contains 13 residues. Germline CDR1 is ENHRY and CDR2 is SYGVKD. The V end was cut by 6 bases, the J end by 4 bases, with 12 bases between. CDR3 sequence (DNA): TGTGCCATCAGGATGGGAATCGGCTATGGCTACACCTTC. This codes for CAIRMGIGYGYTF.

This chain links TRBV20-1 with TRBJ2-5; D is perhaps TRBD2 (5 bases). There are 15 residues in the CDR3. Between the trimmed V and J ends, which lost 2 bases and 5 bases, there was a span of 18 bases. The germline CDR1 and CDR2 sequences are DFQATT and SNEGSKA (reference sequence). CDR3 sequence (DNA): TGCAGTGCTAGAATAGGGAGCGCGCTCGGGGAGACCCAGTACTTC. Encoded protein: CSARIGSALGETQYF.

This clonotype was counted only a few times. The chain is built from TRBV6-2 or TRBV6-3 and TRBJ2-7; 11 nucleotides agree with TRBD2. Germline trimming cut 6 bases from V and 1 base from J; bases unmatched to any gene: 5. CDR1 MNHEY and CDR2 SVGEGT come from the germline V gene. The length of the CDR3 is 15 residues. The CDR3 DNA reads as TGTGCCAGCAGAATTACTAGCGGGGGTTCCTACGAGCAGTACTTC. Protein sequence: CASRITSGGSYEQYF.

The CDR3 is CATSGPSGEREQYF. As DNA, the CDR3 is TGTGCCACCAGTGGTCCTAGCGGAGAAAGGGAGCAGTACTTC. This rearrangement joins TRBV24-1 to TRBJ2-7; TRBD2 matches 7 bases. There are 14 residues in the CDR3. Germline CDR1 reads KGHDR; CDR2 reads SFDVKD. V dropped 5 bases and J dropped 7; count of bases not matched to a gene: 10.

The genes are TRBV24-1 and TRBJ2-2; TRBD1 is a possible D gene (5 bases). This CDR3 has 15 amino acids. V dropped 4 bases and J dropped 9 bases, with 17 bases sitting between them. CDR1 and CDR2 (germline): KGHDR, SFDVKD. In DNA form, the CDR3 reads TGTGCCACCAGTGACCGGACACTGGTAGACCGGGAGCTGTTTTTT. It is translated as CATSDRTLVDRELFF.

This clonotype has a count of ten or more. The V call is TRBV12-3 or TRBV12-4, the J call TRBJ1-6; D might be TRBD1 (5 bases). V dropped 4 bases and J dropped 6 bases, with 7 bases sitting between them. The CDR3 has 13 amino acids. CDR3 region: CASSWRGNSPLHF. In DNA, the CDR3 is TGTGCCAGCAGTTGGAGGGGTAATTCACCCCTCCACTTT.

The chain employs TRBV29-1 and TRBJ1-2; no clear D. The CDR3 is made up of 13 amino acids. In germline, CDR1 is SQVTM, CDR2 ANQGSEA. Trimming took 3 bases from V and 9 from J, leaving 17 bases between them. The CDR3 coding sequence is TGCAGCGTTGATCTGGGTGGTAGCGGGAGCTACACCTTC. Translation: CSVDLGGSGSYTF.

V usage is TRBV20-1 and J usage is TRBJ2-7; TRBD1 is a possible D gene (6 bases). The closer fit of TRBJ2-1 to the DNA end suggests the J call may be wrong. The germline CDR1 and CDR2 sequences are DFQATT and SNEGSKA (reference sequence). The CDR3 length is 12 residues. The CDR3 nucleotides read TGCAGTGCGGAGTTCAGGGGTACTGAGCAGTTCTTC. Protein: CSAEFRGTEQFF.

This clonotype has a count of ten or more. The gene calls are TRBV20-1 and TRBJ2-5; possible D gene TRBD1, 6 bases. The CDR3 has 14 residues. V was pared by 0 bases and J by 5 bases, with 13 bases between. Germline V lookup: CDR1 DFQATT, CDR2 SNEGSKA (reference sequence). This CDR3 reads CSARDFTGLETQYF. Here the CDR3 DNA reads TGCAGTGCTAGAGATTTTACAGGGTTGGAGACCCAGTACTTC.

This chain joins TRBV15 and TRBJ2-7; either TRBD1 or TRBD2 may supply D (5 bases each). V was cut by 2 bases and J by 6 bases, with 20 bases left in between. This CDR3 comprises 16 residues. Germline loops: CDR1 LNHNV, CDR2 YYDKDF (reference sequence). CDR3 nucleotides: TGTGCCACCAGCAGATCAGGGAGTACATTCCCTATCGAGCAGTACTTC. It translates to CATSRSGSTFPIEQYF.